The sequence of this T cell receptor beta chain was determined in a study of cytomegalovirus exposure and HLA in healthy donors. Germline V gene sequence: CDR1 MNHEY, CDR2 SVGAGI. The V end was cut by 0 bases, the J end by 4 bases, with 4 bases between. This CDR3 has 13 residues. Generated by immunoSEQ multiplex PCR, the TCRdb table keeps only in-frame clones and is missing some. The sample records some 100,000 clones, about 91% being singletons. This clone was seen a few times. As yet, its antigen is unknown. General study findings and limits: The majority of TCR sequences were rare, yet some public TCRs appeared in many donors. Subsequent analysis found a tendency for first-cohort TCR clusters to co-occur within the 120 or so validation repertoires.

The rearrangement uses TRBV6-5 and TRBJ1-5; D remains unclear. The sequence was collected from a young man in good health and CMV-seronegative. The sample taken for sequencing was PBMCs. CDR3 sequence: CASSYSENQPQHF. DNA for the CDR3: TGTGCCAGCAGTTACTCAGAGAATCAGCCCCAGCATTTT.